Listed below are T cell receptor beta chains from one sample, sequenced in a study of OX40 agonist ivuxolimab in advanced cancers. Assay: immunoSEQ multiplex PCR; the TCRdb copy retains only in-frame clones and omits some. The data contain roughly 20,000 clones, 83% of them singletons. This material consisted of CD4+ or CD8+ T cells sorted from blood, taken in a trial of the OX40 agonist ivuxolimab. The receptors originated from an adult with an advanced solid tumor such as melanoma, head and neck, liver or kidney cancer. Both conserved end residues are part of each CDR3. The D gene is left open where the match is weak. The listing skips clone size in some rows; elsewhere it reads once, few, many or a size class.

CDR3 protein	CDR3 DNA	V gene	J gene	clone size	D gene
CASSQDSSGGPLDEQFF	TGTGCCAGCAGCCAAGATTCTTCGGGGGGCCCCCTCGATGAGCAGTTCTTC	TRBV4-2	TRBJ2-1	once	NA
CASSEARAGRSTDTQYF	TGTGCCAGCAGTGAAGCGCGAGCGGGCCGAAGCACAGATACGCAGTATTTT	TRBV6-1	TRBJ2-3	NA	NA
CARPIRDVGGLPRETQYF	TGTGCCAGACCGATCAGGGATGTAGGAGGACTACCTCGAGAGACCCAGTACTTC	TRBV6-7	TRBJ2-5	NA	NA
CASSSGTSGYNEQFF	TGTGCCAGCAGTTCCGGGACTAGCGGGTACAATGAGCAGTTCTTC	TRBV27	TRBJ2-1	NA	TRBD2
CASNSIGGVETQYF	TGTGCCAGCAACAGTATTGGAGGTGTGGAGACCCAGTACTTC	TRBV11-2	TRBJ2-5	NA	NA
CASSITLNTEAFF	TGTGCCAGTAGTATAACCCTGAACACTGAAGCTTTCTTT	TRBV19	TRBJ1-1	NA	NA
CASSSDSGRGNEQFF	TGTGCCAGCAGCTCAGACTCCGGGAGGGGTAATGAGCAGTTCTTC	TRBV7-7	TRBJ2-1	NA	TRBD2
CASSRTGSRIGYEQYF	TGTGCCAGCAGTCGGACAGGGTCCCGTATCGGGTACGAGCAGTACTTC	TRBV2	TRBJ2-7	NA	TRBD1
CASSLGGEAFF	TGTGCCAGCAGCTTAGGTGGTGAAGCTTTCTTT	TRBV7-8	TRBJ1-1	NA	NA
CASSLRGQDTQYF	TGTGCCAGCAGCTTAAGGGGCCAAGATACGCAGTATTTT	TRBV7-2	TRBJ2-3	many	NA
CASNGETTPSGRWWEQYF	TGTGCCAGCAATGGGGAGACAACACCCAGCGGAAGATGGTGGGAGCAGTACTTC	TRBV28	TRBJ2-7	NA	NA
CASLAGTNYNSPLHF	TGTGCCAGCCTTGCGGGGACCAACTATAATTCACCCCTCCACTTT	TRBV2	TRBJ1-6	NA	NA
CASSATSFSEQYF	TGTGCCAGCAGCGCCACTAGCTTCTCCGAGCAGTACTTC	TRBV5-6	TRBJ2-7	medium-sized	NA
CASSWGGQFNTIYF	TGTGCCAGCAGCTGGGGGGGACAATTCAACACCATATATTTT	TRBV5-4	TRBJ1-3	NA	NA
CASSTRRTDDNSPLHF	TGTGCCAGTAGTACCCGAAGGACAGACGATAATTCACCCCTCCACTTT	TRBV19	TRBJ1-6	NA	NA
CSAEQGEQYF	TGCAGTGCTGAACAGGGGGAGCAGTACTTC	TRBV20-1	TRBJ2-7	NA	TRBD1
CAISESKTNTEAFF	TGTGCCATCAGTGAGTCAAAGACCAACACTGAAGCTTTCTTT	TRBV10-3	TRBJ1-1	NA	NA
CAIGGHLLVEQYF	TGTGCCATCGGGGGTCATCTCCTAGTTGAGCAGTACTTC	TRBV10-3	TRBJ2-7	NA	NA
CASSSTGYYEQYF	TGCGCCAGCAGCTCGACAGGCTACTACGAGCAGTACTTC	TRBV5-1	TRBJ2-7	NA	NA